Included here is one TCR beta chain sequence, with context. No antigen is known for it. The data were produced by immunoSEQ multiplex PCR, yet TCRdb's version contains in-frame clones alone and is incomplete. The table lists roughly 75,000 clones, around 90% of them singletons, with 15% to 20% in the top ten. These data belong to a study of T cell responses to AZD1222 COVID-19 vaccine. Study-wide points: Donors skewed white British and female; clonal diversity was possibly underestimated. The reported proportion of spike-specific TCRs targeting unmutated variant regions was nearly half. The repertoires were collected only after the peak T cell response.

Germline CDR1 MNHEY, CDR2 SVGAGI. The length of the CDR3 is 13 residues. Trimming pared 7 bases from V and 5 bases from J, leaving 12 bases between. The V call is TRBV6-5, the J call TRBJ1-5, with D perhaps matching TRBD1 (5 bases). This TCR was sampled from an adult who received the AZD1222 COVID-19 vaccine. The material sequenced was peripheral blood, taken 28 days after the second AZD1222 dose. The CDR3 DNA reads TGTGCCAGCAATGGGGGGATTTATCAGCCCCAGCATTTT. Amino acid sequence: CASNGGIYQPQHF.